The 22 T cell receptor beta chains below all came from one sample that was sequenced in a study of blood T cell repertoires in COVID-19. Using immunoSEQ multiplex PCR, the repertoire was profiled, and TCRdb retains in-frame clones only, with some absent. The sample comprises some 70,000 clones, over 75% of which are singletons, and 6.5% to 8% rests with the top ten. The material sequenced was peripheral blood. Receptors were obtained from a man between 45 and 60 years old with active COVID-19.

The V and J genes are TRBV27 and TRBJ2-5; TRBD2 agrees at 11 bases. The junction had 9 bases not matched to a gene; V was cut back by 8 bases and J by 4 bases. CDR3 length: 15 amino acids. Looked up from germline, CDR1 is MNHEY and CDR2 is SMNVEV (reference sequence). The DNA of the CDR3 is TGTGCCAGCTCCTCGCCGACTAGCGGGGTAGAGACCCAGTACTTC. Amino acid sequence: CASSSPTSGVETQYF.

The V and J genes are TRBV7-2 and TRBJ1-1; D not certain. The V end lost 4 bases, the J end lost 1 base, and 7 bases lay between the germline ends. The CDR3 loop spans 13 amino acids. From germline, CDR1 is SGHTA and CDR2 FQGNSA. CDR3 nucleotide sequence: TGTGCCAGCAGCTCCCAATCGAACACTGAAGCTTTCTTT. Protein sequence: CASSSQSNTEAFF.

The chain recombines TRBV10-1 with TRBJ1-5, with D tentatively TRBD1 (5 bases). V lost 8 bases, J lost 4 bases, and 12 bases lay in between. This CDR3 is 13 amino acids long. CDR1 WNHNN and CDR2 SYGVQD come from the germline V gene (reference sequence). The DNA of the CDR3 is TGCGCCAGCCGGCGGGACGGGAATCAGCCCCAGCATTTT. It codes for CASRRDGNQPQHF.

The V and J genes are TRBV7-2 and TRBJ2-1; tentative D call: TRBD1 (5 bases). The germline V gene has CDR1 SGHTA and CDR2 FQGNSA. The germline V and J ends were trimmed by 6 bases and 2 bases, with 20 bases remaining between them. This CDR3 has 17 residues. For the CDR3, the DNA is TGTGCCAGCAGACGCCCGCGCGGTGGGGCCACCTACAATGAGCAGTTCTTC. Its protein product is CASRRPRGGATYNEQFF.

Here the CDR3 reads CASSFNRDYEQYF. Written as DNA, the CDR3 is TGTGCCAGCAGCTTTAACAGGGACTACGAGCAGTACTTC. The V and J genes are TRBV7-2 and TRBJ2-7, with D possibly TRBD1 on 6 matching bases. The CDR3 contains 13 residues. Germline lookup yields CDR1 SGHTA and CDR2 FQGNSA. V lost 3 bases to trimming and J lost 3 bases, with 9 bases between them.

This chain uses TRBV5-1 with TRBJ1-1, with TRBD1 matching 10 bases. V lost 0 bases, J lost 1 base, and 3 bases stayed unmatched. Germline CDR1 SGHRS, CDR2 YFSETQ. The length of the CDR3 is 16 residues. The CDR3 loop is CASSLGQGAGNTEAFF. CDR3 coding DNA: TGCGCCAGCAGCTTGGGACAGGGGGCCGGGAACACTGAAGCTTTCTTT.

This sequence joins TRBV7-2 and TRBJ2-5; a weak D match, TRBD1 (5 bases). The V gene lost 4 bases and the J gene lost 4 bases, with 10 bases spanning the gap. Germline loops: CDR1 SGHTA, CDR2 FQGNSA. The CDR3 has 13 residues. CDR3 loop: CASSSPRGETQYF. Here the CDR3 DNA reads TGTGCCAGCAGCTCCCCTAGGGGAGAGACCCAGTACTTC. The full variable domain, completed using reference TRBV7-2 and TRBJ2-5, is GAGVSQSPSNKVTEKGKDVELRCDPISGHTALYWYRQSLGQGLEFLIYFQGNSAPDKSGLPSDRFSAERTGGSVSTLTIQRTQQEDSAVYLCASSSPRGETQYFGPGTRLLVL.

The chain carries TRBV11-3 and TRBJ1-4, with D maybe TRBD1 (6 bases). The CDR3 has 15 residues. Trimming removed 8 bases at V and 4 bases at J, with 17 bases between. Germline CDR1 is SGHNT and CDR2 is YENEEA. The CDR3 DNA sequence: TGTGCCAGCGTCTTTTGGGCAGGGGATAATGAAAAACTGTTTTTT. Its translation: CASVFWAGDNEKLFF.

The chain joins TRBV18 to TRBJ2-7; TRBD2 might be the D (6 bases). Germline V lookup: CDR1 KGHSH, CDR2 LQKENI. CDR3 length: 14 residues. V lost 2 bases and J 2 bases, leaving 10 bases between the germline ends. The CDR3 DNA follows: TGTGCCAGCTCACCAGGGACTTACCCCTACGAGCAGTACTTC. Its protein is CASSPGTYPYEQYF.

This rearrangement joins TRBV28 to TRBJ1-1, with TRBD1 as a possible D gene (6 bases). V lost 3 bases and J lost 5, with 19 bases in between. The CDR3 consists of 16 residues. Germline assignment: CDR1 MDHEN and CDR2 SYDVKM. CDR3 DNA: TGTGCCAGCAGTTTCTGGCAGGGGACTACGAAAACTGAAGCTTTCTTT. This gives the protein CASSFWQGTTKTEAFF.

The chain couples TRBV7-2 to TRBJ2-5, with 8 bases aligning to TRBD2. Germline V gene lookup returns CDR1 SGHTA and CDR2 FQGNSA. V lost 1 base to trimming and J lost 3 bases; unmatched junction nucleotides: 4. CDR3 length equals 15 residues. The CDR3 sequence: CASSLVRGAKETQYF. CDR3 coding DNA: TGTGCCAGCAGCTTAGTGCGGGGGGCAAAAGAGACCCAGTACTTC.

CDR3 DNA: TGTGCCAGCTCGCGGGACAGTTCTAATTCACCCCTCCACTTT. This gives the protein CASSRDSSNSPLHF. The J gene is TRBJ1-6, the V gene TRBV18; 7 bases map to TRBD1. CDR1 and CDR2 (germline): KGHSH, LQKENI. The junction had 5 bases not matched to a gene; V was cut back by 6 bases and J by 6 bases. The CDR3 runs 14 residues.

The chain uses TRBV6-1 and TRBJ2-7; 12 bases align to TRBD1. The CDR3 runs 14 residues. Germline lookup yields CDR1 MNHNS and CDR2 SASEGT. V gave up 3 bases and J gave up 7 bases; unmatched junction bases: 4. In DNA form, the CDR3 reads TGTGCCAGCAGTGAGGGACAGGGGGCGGGGGAGCAGTACTTC. Translation: CASSEGQGAGEQYF.

This chain links TRBV27 with TRBJ2-7; 8 bases line up with TRBD1. The V gene's germline CDR1 is MNHEY and CDR2 SMNVEV (reference sequence). After removal of 0 bases from V and 4 bases from J, the junction contained 2 bases not matched to a gene. This CDR3 spans 14 amino acids. Here the CDR3 DNA reads TGTGCCAGCAGTTTATCGAGACAGGGGTACGAGCAGTACTTC. This gives the protein CASSLSRQGYEQYF.

The chain has TRBV3-1 (or the pseudogene TRBV3-2) and TRBJ1-6; 7 nucleotides match TRBD1. Unmatched junction bases numbered 3, after V lost 2 bases and J lost 2 bases. The CDR3 totals 16 residues. Germline assignment: CDR1 LGHDT and CDR2 YNNKEL (reference sequence). The CDR3: CASSQFTGAYNSPLHF. CDR3 bases: TGTGCCAGCAGCCAATTTACAGGGGCCTATAATTCACCCCTCCACTTT.

The chain has TRBV4-2 and TRBJ2-7, with 8 bases that match TRBD1. J was trimmed by 1 base and V by 5 bases; bases with no gene match: 7. The CDR3 is 15 residues long. Germline values: CDR1 LGHNA, CDR2 YNFKEQ. The CDR3 sequence: CASSLSTGDSYEQYF. In nucleotides, the CDR3 is TGTGCCAGCAGCTTGTCGACAGGGGATTCCTACGAGCAGTACTTC.

This sequence joins TRBV3-1 (or the pseudogene TRBV3-2) and TRBJ2-1; D might be TRBD2 (5 bases). CDR1 is LGHDT and CDR2 is YNNKEL in the germline V gene (reference sequence). The CDR3 runs to 15 residues. Trimming removed 4 bases at V and 6 bases at J, with 16 bases between. CDR3 protein: CASSPVTIDRNEQFF. In DNA, the CDR3 is TGTGCCAGCAGCCCGGTGACTATTGATCGCAATGAGCAGTTCTTC.

The chain recombines TRBV7-6 with TRBJ2-2; 9 bases agree with TRBD1. The CDR3 covers 16 residues. Germline V lookup: CDR1 SGHVS, CDR2 FNYEAQ. Germline trimming cut 4 bases from V and 6 bases from J; bases unmatched to any gene: 9. The CDR3 region has the DNA TGTGCCAGCAGCTCCTCGGGACAGGGTATCGCCGGGGAGCTGTTTTTT. As protein: CASSSSGQGIAGELFF.

This clone appeared a few times. The V call is TRBV7-2, the J call TRBJ2-7; D is uncertain. V was cut by 2 bases and J by 0 bases, with 8 bases left in between. Per the germline V gene, CDR1 is SGHTA and CDR2 is FQGNSA. The CDR3 is 14 residues long. CDR3 residues: CASSLNYPSYEQYF. For the CDR3, the DNA is TGTGCCAGCAGCTTAAACTACCCCTCCTACGAGCAGTACTTC.

The chain carries TRBV18 and TRBJ2-6; D is unresolved. This CDR3 has 15 amino acids. CDR1 and CDR2 from the germline V gene are KGHSH and LQKENI. Trimming left V 5 bases short and J 0 bases short, with 8 bases between. In DNA, the CDR3 is TGTGCCAGCTCAACTACACCCTCTGGGGCCAACGTCCTGACTTTC. Amino acids: CASSTTPSGANVLTF.

The chain has TRBV14 and TRBJ1-2; 7 nucleotides agree with TRBD1. After removal of 0 bases from V and 6 bases from J, the junction contained 10 bases not matched to a gene. Germline V gives CDR1 SGHDN, CDR2 FVKESK. This CDR3 is built from 16 residues. CDR3 protein: CASSQEPDRFLNGYTF. The CDR3, as DNA: TGTGCCAGCAGCCAAGAGCCGGACAGGTTTTTAAATGGCTACACCTTC. Complete variable domain (other parts from reference TRBV14 and TRBJ1-2): EAGVTQFPSHSVIEKGQTVTLRCDPISGHDNLYWYRRVMGKEIKFLLHFVKESKQDESGMPNNRFLAERTGGTYSTLKVQPAELEDSGVYFCASSQEPDRFLNGYTFGSGTRLTVV.

This chain links TRBV9 with TRBJ2-7; D is possibly TRBD1 (5 bases). The CDR3 is 12 amino acids. Germline values: CDR1 SGDLS, CDR2 YYNGEE. V lost 3 bases to trimming and J lost 5 bases, with 9 bases between them. The CDR3 region is CASSARVHEQYF. The CDR3 region has the DNA TGTGCCAGCAGCGCCAGGGTCCACGAGCAGTACTTC.